The present T cell receptor (beta chain) was sequenced within a study of blood T cells in healthy people across ages. This clonotype was seen a handful of times. What it binds is unknown. Germline values: CDR1 KGHDR, CDR2 SFDVKD. This CDR3 contains 18 residues. V dropped 0 bases and J dropped 1 base, with 17 bases sitting between them. Through a sample-barcoded 5' primer and a J-beta primer mix, a second PCR was run for 7 to 11 cycles. TCRdb redid the calling of the 5' RACE reads with MiXCR, one entry per CDR3 protein. The table records about 680,000 distinct CDR3 sequences, approximately 49% of them present only once. Study-level findings and limits: Relative to aged donors, long-lived donors carried more naive CD4+ cells and displayed higher diversity. Getting older went along with TCR beta diversity per million T cells dropping roughly linearly.

The TCR comes from a woman aged 55-75 years in good health. The rearrangement links TRBV24-1 to TRBJ2-5, with D possibly matching TRBD2 (7 bases). Input material: blood. The CDR3 coding sequence is TGTGCCACCAGTGATTTGCGGGGGGCAGGGGACTTCCAAGAGACCCAGTACTTC. Encoded protein: CATSDLRGAGDFQETQYF.